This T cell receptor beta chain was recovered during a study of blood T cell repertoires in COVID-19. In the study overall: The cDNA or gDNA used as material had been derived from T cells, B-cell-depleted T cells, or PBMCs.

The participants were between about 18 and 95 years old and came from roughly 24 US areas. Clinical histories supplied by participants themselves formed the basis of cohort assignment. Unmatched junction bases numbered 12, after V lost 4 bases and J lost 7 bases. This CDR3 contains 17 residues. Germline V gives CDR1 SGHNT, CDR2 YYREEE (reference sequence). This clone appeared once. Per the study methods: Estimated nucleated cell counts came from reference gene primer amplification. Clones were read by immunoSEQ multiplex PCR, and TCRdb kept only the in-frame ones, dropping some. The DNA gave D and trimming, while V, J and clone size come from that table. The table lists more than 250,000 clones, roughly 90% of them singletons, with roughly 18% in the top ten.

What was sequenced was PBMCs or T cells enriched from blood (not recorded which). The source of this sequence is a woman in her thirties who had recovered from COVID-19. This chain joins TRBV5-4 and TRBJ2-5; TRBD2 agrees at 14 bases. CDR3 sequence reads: CASSKKSGTSGRGTQYF. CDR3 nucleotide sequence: TGTGCCAGCAGCAAAAAGAGCGGGACTAGCGGGAGAGGGACCCAGTACTTC. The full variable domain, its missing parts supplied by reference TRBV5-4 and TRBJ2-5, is ETGVTQSPTHLIKTRGQQVTLRCSSQSGHNTVSWYQQALGQGPQFIFQYYREEENGRGNFPPRFSGLQFPNYSSELNVNALELDDSALYLCASSKKSGTSGRGTQYFGPGTRLLVL.